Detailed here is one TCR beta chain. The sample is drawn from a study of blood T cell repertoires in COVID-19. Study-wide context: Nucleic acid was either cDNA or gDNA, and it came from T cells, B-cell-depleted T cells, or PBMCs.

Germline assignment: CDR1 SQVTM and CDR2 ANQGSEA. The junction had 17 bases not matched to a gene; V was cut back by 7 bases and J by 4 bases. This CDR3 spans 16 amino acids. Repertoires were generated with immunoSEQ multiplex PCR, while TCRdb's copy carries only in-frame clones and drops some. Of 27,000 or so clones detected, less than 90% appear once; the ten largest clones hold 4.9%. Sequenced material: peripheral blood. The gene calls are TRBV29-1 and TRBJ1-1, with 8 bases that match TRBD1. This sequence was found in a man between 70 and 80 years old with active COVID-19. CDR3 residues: CSASNPRTGRGTEAFF. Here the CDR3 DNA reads TGCAGCGCCTCAAACCCACGGACAGGGCGCGGCACTGAAGCTTTCTTT.